This T cell receptor beta chain was documented in a study of T cell clonality in common variable immunodeficiency. Findings and limits, study-wide: Fewer deletions and N-nucleotide insertions were reportedly seen in common variable immunodeficiency TCR beta sequences.

Reduced serum IgG, IgA and/or IgM plus specific antibody deficiency defined CVID. Concerning this clone itself: What it binds is unknown. The sequence runs out 3 residues before the end of the CDR3; the remainder is reconstructed from the germline J gene.

Per the germline V gene, CDR1 is SQVTM and CDR2 is ANQGSEA. This CDR3 spans 15 amino acids. V lost 7 bases and J 2 bases, leaving 19 bases between the germline ends. Method: immunoSEQ multiplex PCR; TCRdb's copy keeps in-frame clones and lacks some. The table for this sample gives 15,000 to 16,000 clones. This chain connects TRBV29-1 to TRBJ2-3; maybe TRBD2 (6 bases). The sequencing input was peripheral blood mononuclear cells. The receptor was derived from a human donor with common variable immunodeficiency. The DNA read from the CDR3 is TGCAGCGCCGCTATAGCGGTGGATTACACAGATACG. Protein product: CSAAIAVDYTDT. The whole CDR3 protein reads CSAAIAVDYTDTQYF.